This section outlines one T cell receptor (beta chain) sequence together with its context. Its specificity is unknown. Per germline, CDR1 SNHLY and CDR2 FYNNEI. The CDR3 consists of 15 residues. V dropped 3 bases and J dropped 8 bases, with 14 bases sitting between them. The data derive from a study of cytomegalovirus exposure and HLA in healthy donors. In the study overall: There were 117 million unique TCR beta sequences, drawn from approximately 180 million T cells, in an earlier analysis. Samples from HLA-typed donors yielded some 85 million unique TCRs in an early data release.

Whole-study results and caveats: Later analysis identified a missense DCLRE1C variant that was linked to TCR beta V- and J-gene trimming. Data from an earlier analysis indicated that most TCR beta V segments were productive either about 87% or about 30% of the time.

The PCR used 60 Vbeta and 13 Jbeta primers. The protocol was immunoSEQ multiplex PCR, while the TCRdb copy is restricted to in-frame clones and leaves out a portion. The sample includes more than 90,000 clones, roughly two thirds of them seen just once. This chain uses TRBV2 with TRBJ1-6; D is undetermined. The receptor was isolated from a young woman in good health and CMV-seronegative. The material sequenced was PBMCs. CDR3 amino acids: CASSEYGMRDSPLHF. The CDR3 DNA is TGTGCCAGCAGTGAGTACGGGATGAGGGATTCACCCCTCCACTTT.